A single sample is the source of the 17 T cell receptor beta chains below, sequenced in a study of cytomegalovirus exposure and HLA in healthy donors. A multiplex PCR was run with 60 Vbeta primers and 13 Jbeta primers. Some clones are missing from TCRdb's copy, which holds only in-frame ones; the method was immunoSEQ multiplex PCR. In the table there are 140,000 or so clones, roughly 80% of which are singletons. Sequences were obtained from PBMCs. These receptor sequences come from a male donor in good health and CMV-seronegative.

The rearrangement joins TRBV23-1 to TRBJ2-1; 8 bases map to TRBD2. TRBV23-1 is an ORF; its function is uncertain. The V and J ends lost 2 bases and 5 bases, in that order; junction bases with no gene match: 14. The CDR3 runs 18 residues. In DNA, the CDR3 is TGCGCCAGCAGTCAAACTCCGGGAGGGCCAGAGGTTAACAATGAGCAGTTCTTC. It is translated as CASSQTPGGPEVNNEQFF.

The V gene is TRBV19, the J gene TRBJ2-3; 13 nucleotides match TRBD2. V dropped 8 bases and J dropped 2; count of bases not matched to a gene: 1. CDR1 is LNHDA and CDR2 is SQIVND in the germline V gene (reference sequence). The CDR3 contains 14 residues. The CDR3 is CASGLAGATDTQYF. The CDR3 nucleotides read TGTGCCAGTGGACTAGCGGGGGCCACAGATACGCAGTATTTT.

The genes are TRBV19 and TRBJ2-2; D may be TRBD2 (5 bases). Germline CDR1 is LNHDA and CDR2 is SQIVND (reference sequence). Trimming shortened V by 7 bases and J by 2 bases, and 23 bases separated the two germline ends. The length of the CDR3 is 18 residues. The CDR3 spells CASTTAIGLKGNTGELFF. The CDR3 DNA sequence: TGTGCCAGTACCACTGCAATTGGACTCAAGGGCAACACCGGGGAGCTGTTTTTT.

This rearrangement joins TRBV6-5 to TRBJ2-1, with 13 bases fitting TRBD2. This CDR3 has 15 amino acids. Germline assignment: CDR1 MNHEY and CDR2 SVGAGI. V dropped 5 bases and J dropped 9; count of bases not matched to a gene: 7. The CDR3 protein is CASSKLAGGQVEQFF. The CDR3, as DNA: TGTGCCAGCAGTAAACTAGCGGGGGGGCAGGTTGAGCAGTTCTTC.

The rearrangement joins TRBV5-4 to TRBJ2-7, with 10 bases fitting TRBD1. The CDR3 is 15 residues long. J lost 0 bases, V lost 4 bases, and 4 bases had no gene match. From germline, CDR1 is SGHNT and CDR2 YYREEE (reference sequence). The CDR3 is CASSQGQGFSYEQYF. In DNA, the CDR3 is TGTGCCAGCAGCCAGGGACAGGGGTTCTCCTACGAGCAGTACTTC.

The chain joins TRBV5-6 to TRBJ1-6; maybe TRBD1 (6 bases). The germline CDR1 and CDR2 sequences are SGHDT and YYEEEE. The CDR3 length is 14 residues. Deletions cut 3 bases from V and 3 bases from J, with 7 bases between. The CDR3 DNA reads TGTGCCAGCAGCTGGGACAACTATAATTCACCCCTCCACTTT. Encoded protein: CASSWDNYNSPLHF. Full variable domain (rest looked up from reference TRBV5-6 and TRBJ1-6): DAGVTQSPTHLIKTRGQQVTLRCSPKSGHDTVSWYQQALGQGPQFIFQYYEEEERQRGNFPDRFSGHQFPNYSSELNVNALLLGDSALYLCASSWDNYNSPLHFGNGTRLTVT.

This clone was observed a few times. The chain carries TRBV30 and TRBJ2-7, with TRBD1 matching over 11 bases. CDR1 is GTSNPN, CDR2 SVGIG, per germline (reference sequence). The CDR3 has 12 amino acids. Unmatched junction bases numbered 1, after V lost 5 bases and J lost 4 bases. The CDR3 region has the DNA TGTGCCTGGGGGACAGGGGGGTACGAGCAGTACTTC. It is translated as CAWGTGGYEQYF.

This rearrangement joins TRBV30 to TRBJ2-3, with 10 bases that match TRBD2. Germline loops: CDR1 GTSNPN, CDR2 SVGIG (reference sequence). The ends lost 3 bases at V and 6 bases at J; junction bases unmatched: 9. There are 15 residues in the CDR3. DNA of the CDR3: TGTGCCTGGAGCCCAGCGGGAGGGTCCGGGGATACGCAGTATTTT. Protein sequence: CAWSPAGGSGDTQYF.

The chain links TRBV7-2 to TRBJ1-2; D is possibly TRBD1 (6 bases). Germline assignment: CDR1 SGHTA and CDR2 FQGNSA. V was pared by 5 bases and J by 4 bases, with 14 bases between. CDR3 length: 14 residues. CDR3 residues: CASSPRTVGYGYTF. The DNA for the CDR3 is TGTGCCAGCAGCCCCCGGACAGTTGGCTATGGCTACACCTTC. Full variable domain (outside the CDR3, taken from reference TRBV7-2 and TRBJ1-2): GAGVSQSPSNKVTEKGKDVELRCDPISGHTALYWYRQSLGQGLEFLIYFQGNSAPDKSGLPSDRFSAERTGGSVSTLTIQRTQQEDSAVYLCASSPRTVGYGYTFGSGTRLTVV.

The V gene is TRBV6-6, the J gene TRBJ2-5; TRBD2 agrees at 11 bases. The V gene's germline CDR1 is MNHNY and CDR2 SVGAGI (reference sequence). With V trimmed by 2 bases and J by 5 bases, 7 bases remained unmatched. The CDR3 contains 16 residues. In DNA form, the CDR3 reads TGTGCCAGCAGTTACGAGGGAGGACTAGCGGGTGAGACCCAGTACTTC. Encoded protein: CASSYEGGLAGETQYF.

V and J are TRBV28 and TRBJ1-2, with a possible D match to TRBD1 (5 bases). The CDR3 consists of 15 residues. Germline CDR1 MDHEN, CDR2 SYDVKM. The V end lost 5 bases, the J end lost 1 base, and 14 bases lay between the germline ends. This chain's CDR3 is CASSGGSRGNYGYTF. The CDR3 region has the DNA TGTGCCAGCAGTGGGGGGTCGAGGGGTAACTATGGCTACACCTTC.

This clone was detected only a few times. The CDR3 here is CASSYRGVGYGYTF. CDR3 nucleotide sequence: TGTGCCAGCAGCTACAGGGGGGTGGGCTATGGCTACACCTTC. The chain recombines TRBV7-8 with TRBJ1-2, with 8 bases aligning to TRBD1. The ends lost 4 bases at V and 4 bases at J; junction bases unmatched: 5. Germline CDR1 and CDR2: SGHVS and FQNEAQ. The CDR3 length is 14 residues.

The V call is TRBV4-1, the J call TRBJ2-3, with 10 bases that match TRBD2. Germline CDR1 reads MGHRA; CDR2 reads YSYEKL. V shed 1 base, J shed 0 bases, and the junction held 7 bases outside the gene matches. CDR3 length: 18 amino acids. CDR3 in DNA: TGCGCCAGCAGCCAAGTAGGACTAGCGGTTTATAGCACAGATACGCAGTATTTT. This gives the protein CASSQVGLAVYSTDTQYF.

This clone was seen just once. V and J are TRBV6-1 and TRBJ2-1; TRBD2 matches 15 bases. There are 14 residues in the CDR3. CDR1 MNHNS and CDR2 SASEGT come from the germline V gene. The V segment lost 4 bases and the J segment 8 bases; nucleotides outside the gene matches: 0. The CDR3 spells CASSGTSGRDEQFF. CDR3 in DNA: TGTGCCAGCAGTGGGACTAGCGGGAGGGATGAGCAGTTCTTC.

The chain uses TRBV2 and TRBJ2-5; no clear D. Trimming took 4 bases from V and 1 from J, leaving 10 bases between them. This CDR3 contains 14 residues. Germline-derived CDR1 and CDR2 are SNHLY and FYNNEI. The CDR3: CASSGGDTQETQYF. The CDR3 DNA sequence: TGTGCCAGCAGTGGTGGTGACACCCAAGAGACCCAGTACTTC.

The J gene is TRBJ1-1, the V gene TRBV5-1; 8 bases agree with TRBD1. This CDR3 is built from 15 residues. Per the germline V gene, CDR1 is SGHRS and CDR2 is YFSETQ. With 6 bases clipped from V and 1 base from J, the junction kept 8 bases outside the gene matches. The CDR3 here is CASTRTGSPNTEAFF. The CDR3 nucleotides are TGCGCCAGCACCCGGACAGGGAGCCCGAACACTGAAGCTTTCTTT. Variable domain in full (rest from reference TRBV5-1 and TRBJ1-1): KAGVTQTPRYLIKTRGQQVTLSCSPISGHRSVSWYQQTPGQGLQFLFEYFSETQRNKGNFPGRFSGRQFSNSRSEMNVSTLELGDSALYLCASTRTGSPNTEAFFGQGTRLTVV.

The CDR3 loop is CASTSGGQSSYEQYF. The CDR3 bases are TGTGCCAGCACTTCCGGAGGACAGAGCTCCTACGAGCAGTACTTC. The rearrangement links TRBV28 to TRBJ2-7; perhaps TRBD1 as D (6 bases). The CDR3 is 15 amino acids. Germline loops: CDR1 MDHEN, CDR2 SYDVKM. The ends were cut back, 7 bases at V and 0 bases at J, with 16 bases in the middle. The whole variable domain, filled in from reference TRBV28 and TRBJ2-7, reads DVKVTQSSRYLVKRTGEKVFLECVQDMDHENMFWYRQDPGLGLRLIYFSYDVKMKEKGDIPEGYSVSREKKERFSLILESASTNQTSMYLCASTSGGQSSYEQYFGPGTRLTVT.